One and the same sample provided the 20 T cell receptor beta chains below, sequenced in a study of T cells after yellow fever vaccination. One entry per CDR3 protein, called by TCRdb with MiXCR from the 5' RACE reads. The sample holds about 31,000 distinct CDR3 sequences; about 11% are singletons and the top ten take around 10%. Here the sequenced sample was PBMCs, either bulk or a sorted T-cell subset (CD4+, CD8+, memory, or dextramer-sorted; not recorded which), taken less than 16 days after the first yellow fever vaccination. The origin of the receptors is a man younger than 35 who received the YFV17D yellow fever vaccine.

Of note for this clonotype: A much larger clone sits a single nucleotide away, making a read error possible. The genes are TRBV7-7 and TRBJ2-5; D unclear. The CDR3 is 13 amino acids. In germline, CDR1 is SSHAT, CDR2 FNYEAQ (reference sequence). In nucleotides, the CDR3 is TGTGCTAGCATCTCATGGATCCAAGAGACCCAGTACTTC. Translating gives CASISWIQETQYF.

This clonotype was observed many times. The V call is TRBV3-1, the J call TRBJ1-5; D is possibly TRBD1 (6 bases). V was shortened by 3 bases and J by 5 bases, with 11 bases between the two germline ends. The CDR3 covers 14 residues. Germline CDR1 reads LGHDT; CDR2 reads YNNKEL (reference sequence). The CDR3 region has the DNA TGTGCCAGCAGCCAGGGGGGGGGCGATCAGCCCCAGCATTTT. This codes for CASSQGGGDQPQHF.

This clonotype was detected a few times. The rearrangement links TRBV5-4 to TRBJ2-1; 8 bases match TRBD2. CDR3 length: 14 amino acids. CDR1 and CDR2 (germline): SGHNT, YYREEE (reference sequence). The V segment lost 3 bases and the J segment 5 bases; nucleotides outside the gene matches: 4. Here the CDR3 reads CASSWVAGNNEQFF. CDR3 DNA: TGTGCCAGCAGCTGGGTAGCGGGGAACAATGAGCAGTTCTTC.

This clonotype was found many times. The chain uses TRBV20-1 and TRBJ2-4; 10 bases agree with TRBD1. The V gene's germline CDR1 is DFQATT and CDR2 SNEGSKA (reference sequence). This CDR3 comprises 14 residues. The V segment lost 6 bases and the J segment 5 bases; nucleotides outside the gene matches: 7. The CDR3 DNA reads TGCAGTGCCGCGCGCGGGACAGGGGAAAACATTCAGTACTTC. Its translation: CSAARGTGENIQYF.

By sample share, this clonotype is medium-sized (0.01 to 0.1%). The chain employs TRBV7-9 and TRBJ2-3, with a tentative D call TRBD2 (5 bases). Trimming removed 1 base from V and 1 base from J, with 12 bases in between. This CDR3 has 16 amino acids. Per the germline V gene, CDR1 is SEHNR and CDR2 is FQNEAQ (reference sequence). CDR3 loop: CASSLVMEAGTDTQYF. DNA of the CDR3: TGTGCCAGCAGCTTAGTTATGGAGGCTGGCACAGATACGCAGTATTTT.

This clonotype was detected many times. The rearrangement links TRBV5-1 to TRBJ2-6; TRBD1 aligns across 10 bases. V shed 0 bases, J shed 0 bases, and the junction held 3 bases outside the gene matches. The CDR3 is 18 residues long. Germline loops: CDR1 SGHRS, CDR2 YFSETQ. The CDR3 DNA reads TGCGCCAGCAGCTTGGAGGGACAGGGGAGCTCTGGGGCCAACGTCCTGACTTTC. It yields the protein CASSLEGQGSSGANVLTF. Complete variable domain (other parts from reference TRBV5-1 and TRBJ2-6): KAGVTQTPRYLIKTRGQQVTLSCSPISGHRSVSWYQQTPGQGLQFLFEYFSETQRNKGNFPGRFSGRQFSNSRSEMNVSTLELGDSALYLCASSLEGQGSSGANVLTFGAGSRLTVL.

This clonotype was recorded many times. J is TRBJ1-2 and V is TRBV4-3; D gene ambiguous. This CDR3 comprises 14 residues. The ends were cut back, 0 bases at V and 3 bases at J, with 8 bases in the middle. CDR1 LGHNA and CDR2 YSLEER come from the germline V gene. Here the CDR3 DNA reads TGCGCCAGCAGCCAAGAAGCGGGGTACTATGGCTACACCTTC. This encodes CASSQEAGYYGYTF.

J is TRBJ2-1 and V is TRBV20-1; 7 bases line up with TRBD2. The CDR3 totals 16 residues. J gave up 6 bases and V 8 bases, and 19 bases lay outside the gene matches. Germline V lookup: CDR1 DFQATT, CDR2 SNEGSKA (reference sequence). The chain's CDR3 is CSSAKPLRGVPNEQFF. The DNA for the CDR3 is TGCAGTTCAGCAAAACCTCTTCGGGGGGTCCCCAATGAGCAGTTCTTC.

On this clonotype itself: It may be a read error: a sequence one base away is much more abundant. The chain links TRBV29-1 to TRBJ1-1; D uncertain. Germline-derived CDR1 and CDR2 are SQVTM and ANQGSEA. Trimming left V 1 base short and J 0 bases short, with 12 bases between. The length of the CDR3 is 15 residues. The CDR3 region has the DNA TGCAGCGTTGAAGGATGGATTGGGATGAACACTGAAGCTTTCTTT. The encoded protein is CSVEGWIGMNTEAFF.

In its sample, this clonotype was seen many times. The rearrangement links TRBV20-1 to TRBJ1-4; maybe TRBD1 (6 bases). V gave up 0 bases and J gave up 10 bases, with 12 bases separating them. The V gene's germline CDR1 is DFQATT and CDR2 SNEGSKA (reference sequence). The CDR3 spans 13 residues. CDR3 protein: CSARDEGVAKLFF. The CDR3 DNA follows: TGCAGTGCTAGAGATGAGGGGGTAGCAAAACTGTTTTTT.

About this clonotype: A read error is possible here, since a much larger clone lies one base away. The rearrangement links TRBV27 to TRBJ2-5; 7 positions agree with TRBD1. CDR3 size: 13 residues. V dropped 7 bases and J dropped 4; count of bases not matched to a gene: 6. Germline lookup yields CDR1 MNHEY and CDR2 SMNVEV (reference sequence). The CDR3 sequence is CASIPRGRETQYF. The CDR3 nucleotides are TGTGCCAGCATCCCGAGGGGGCGAGAGACCCAGTACTTC.

This clonotype was seen ten or more times. The V call is TRBV12-3 or TRBV12-4, the J call TRBJ1-3, with unresolved D. The CDR3 has 14 residues. V was clipped by 8 bases and J by 6 bases, with 17 bases between them. CDR3 amino acids: CASSETWTENTIYF. CDR3 bases: TGTGCCAGCTCGGAGACCTGGACGGAAAACACCATATATTTT.

This clonotype was detected ten times or more. This chain joins TRBV20-1 and TRBJ2-5, with D tentatively TRBD1 or TRBD2 (5 bases each). The CDR3 loop spans 11 amino acids. CDR1 and CDR2 from the germline V gene are DFQATT and SNEGSKA (reference sequence). The CDR3 sequence is CSAIWGETQYF. Here the CDR3 DNA reads TGCAGCGCCATCTGGGGGGAGACCCAGTACTTC.

This clonotype was seen ten or more times. V is TRBV21-1 and J is TRBJ2-1; the table's TRBD2 call for D was not verified on the DNA. TRBV21-1 is annotated as a pseudogene. This CDR3 comprises 16 residues. The CDR3 DNA sequence: TGTGCCAGCAGCAAAAGGACTAGCGGAAACTACAATGAGCAGTTCTTC. Translated, it gives CASSKRTSGNYNEQFF.

About this clonotype itself: A much larger clone lies a single base off, so this may be a read error. V and J are TRBV2 and TRBJ1-6, with 8 bases that match TRBD1. Germline V CDR1 and CDR2: SNHLY, FYNNEI. The CDR3 consists of 15 residues. The CDR3 nucleotides are TGTGCCAGCAGCTCAACAGGGGGGTATAAATCACCCCTCCACTTT. Amino acid sequence: CASSSTGGYKSPLHF.

There are many counts of this clonotype. V usage is TRBV4-3 and J usage is TRBJ2-3; 9 positions agree with TRBD2. V lost 2 bases and J lost 6; bases outside the gene matches: 0. Germline V gene sequence: CDR1 LGHNA, CDR2 YSLEER. The CDR3 is 13 amino acids. The CDR3 here is CASSQTSGDTQYF. DNA of the CDR3: TGCGCCAGCAGCCAAACTAGCGGGGATACGCAGTATTTT.

This clonotype has a handful of counts. Since a much larger clone is just one base distant, this may be a read error. This chain uses TRBV9 with TRBJ2-7; no clear D. Between the trimmed V and J ends, which lost 0 bases and 2 bases, there was a span of 9 bases. The CDR3 has 14 residues. CDR1 SGDLS and CDR2 YYNGEE come from the germline V gene. In DNA, the CDR3 is TGTGCCAGCAGCGTAGCTGTGGGCGCCTACGAGCAGTACTTC. This encodes CASSVAVGAYEQYF.

This clonotype was detected ten times or more. The chain links TRBV11-2 to TRBJ2-7, with TRBD2 identical over 8 bases. This CDR3 spans 17 amino acids. Germline CDR1 is SGHAT and CDR2 is FQNNGV. V was pared by 0 bases and J by 2 bases, with 9 bases of the junction left unmatched. The CDR3 bases are TGTGCCAGCAGCTTAGAGTCGCGTCGGCGGGGGGCCTACGAGCAGTACTTC. Its translation is CASSLESRRRGAYEQYF.

This clonotype was found a few times. The V and J genes are TRBV3-1 and TRBJ1-6; no reliable D call. The CDR3 sequence is 15 residues long. With 8 bases removed from V and 9 bases from J, the gap between germline ends came to 20 bases. Germline V gene lookup returns CDR1 LGHDT and CDR2 YNNKEL (reference sequence). CDR3 nucleotide sequence: TGTGCCAGCTCCAAAGATGTGGCCGCCGGTTCACCCCTCCACTTT. Translating gives CASSKDVAAGSPLHF. Full variable domain (missing parts from reference TRBV3-1 and TRBJ1-6): DTAVSQTPKYLVTQMGNDKSIKCEQNLGHDTMYWYKQDSKKFLKIMFSYNNKELIINETVPNRFSPKSPDKAHLNLHINSLELGDSAVYFCASSKDVAAGSPLHFGNGTRLTVT.

This clonotype was counted ten times or more. The V and J genes are TRBV4-2 and TRBJ1-1, with 9 bases identical to TRBD1. V shed 0 bases and J 4 bases; nucleotides not matched to a gene: 3. Germline V lookup: CDR1 LGHNA, CDR2 YNFKEQ. The CDR3 has 15 residues. The CDR3 here is CASSQETGGGTEAFF. In DNA, the CDR3 is TGTGCCAGCAGCCAAGAAACAGGGGGCGGCACTGAAGCTTTCTTT.